A single sample gave rise to the 10 T cell receptor beta chains below, sequenced in a study of memory CD4+ T cells and cytomegalovirus serostatus. Single viable CD3+CD4+CD8-CD45RO+ cells were sorted as the memory CD4+ T cells. Clones were read by immunoSEQ multiplex PCR, and TCRdb kept only the in-frame ones, dropping some. Of about 73,000 clones in the sample, 60% to 80% were seen once. Sequences were obtained from memory CD4+ T cells from blood. Receptors were obtained from an adult in good health and CMV-seropositive.

The chain has TRBV7-2 and TRBJ2-1; 9 bases are shared with TRBD2. The V segment lost 4 bases and the J segment 0 bases; nucleotides outside the gene matches: 4. Germline V CDR1 and CDR2: SGHTA, FQGNSA. CDR3 length: 16 amino acids. The CDR3 coding sequence is TGTGCCAGCAGCTCTAGCGGGGCGAGCTCCTACAATGAGCAGTTCTTC. Amino acid sequence: CASSSSGASSYNEQFF.

The chain has TRBV10-2 and TRBJ2-1; the D gene is possibly TRBD2 (6 bases). CDR3 length: 15 amino acids. Germline V gene sequence: CDR1 WSHSY, CDR2 SAAADI. Between the trimmed V and J ends, which lost 0 bases and 9 bases, there was a span of 15 bases. The CDR3 nucleotides are TGCGCCAGCAGTGAGTCTTCGGGCGGGATAGGTGAGCAGTTCTTC. Translated: CASSESSGGIGEQFF.

About this clone itself: Other DNA sequences in this specimen translate into the identical CDR3. This chain connects TRBV28 to TRBJ2-2; D is unclear. V lost 5 bases to trimming and J lost 6 bases, with 7 bases between them. CDR1 is MDHEN, CDR2 SYDVKM, per germline. This CDR3 is built from 12 residues. CDR3 coding DNA: TGTGCCAGCAGTCTTGGTCCCGGGGAGCTGTTTTTT. Protein sequence: CASSLGPGELFF.

This chain uses TRBV30 with TRBJ1-2; no clear D gene. From germline, CDR1 is GTSNPN and CDR2 SVGIG (reference sequence). V was clipped by 0 bases and J by 5 bases, with 4 bases between them. The CDR3 is 11 residues long. The CDR3 loop is CAWSVQYGYTF. DNA for the CDR3: TGTGCCTGGAGTGTCCAATATGGCTACACCTTC.

This clone was counted once. The genes are TRBV28 and TRBJ1-2; no firm D call. The CDR3 is 15 residues long. V was shortened by 7 bases and J by 4 bases, with 19 bases between the two germline ends. Germline CDR1 reads MDHEN; CDR2 reads SYDVKM. The CDR3 sequence: CASTPSLELPYGYTF. CDR3 bases: TGTGCCAGCACCCCCAGCTTAGAGCTCCCCTATGGCTACACCTTC.

V usage is TRBV7-2 and J usage is TRBJ2-6; a weak D match, TRBD1 (6 bases). Germline CDR1 is SGHTA and CDR2 is FQGNSA. Trimming pared 2 bases from V and 2 bases from J, leaving 16 bases between. This CDR3 comprises 18 residues. CDR3 residues: CASSLRGTPQAGANVLTF. DNA of the CDR3: TGTGCCAGCAGCTTAAGGGGGACCCCGCAAGCTGGGGCCAACGTCCTGACTTTC.

The gene calls are TRBV6-6 and TRBJ1-1; 7 bases align to TRBD1. The CDR3 is 14 residues long. V was pared by 6 bases and J by 1 base, with 5 bases of the junction left unmatched. The V gene's germline CDR1 is MNHNY and CDR2 SVGAGI (reference sequence). This CDR3 reads CASRLRDRNTEAFF. The CDR3 DNA reads TGTGCCAGCAGACTTCGGGACAGGAACACTGAAGCTTTCTTT.

J is TRBJ1-1 and V is TRBV4-1; D is perhaps TRBD1 (5 bases). The CDR3 spans 14 residues. Germline V lookup: CDR1 MGHRA, CDR2 YSYEKL. Trimming pared 4 bases from V and 3 bases from J, leaving 12 bases between. CDR3 residues: CASSLGQGDTEAFF. As DNA, the CDR3 is TGCGCCAGCAGCCTGGGCCAAGGGGACACTGAAGCTTTCTTT.

This chain connects TRBV9 to TRBJ2-3; tentative D call: TRBD2 (6 bases). With 2 bases removed from V and 4 bases from J, the gap between germline ends came to 17 bases. The CDR3 runs to 16 residues. Germline V gene lookup returns CDR1 SGDLS and CDR2 YYNGEE. The CDR3 coding sequence is TGTGCCAGCAGCGTTGGACTAAATGACGTTGCAGATACGCAGTATTTT. Translated, it gives CASSVGLNDVADTQYF.

This clone was recorded a few times. This chain connects TRBV11-2 to TRBJ2-3; the D gene could be TRBD1 or TRBD2 (5 bases each). The CDR3 spans 18 residues. Trimming stripped 5 bases from V and 2 bases from J, with 23 bases between. Germline CDR1 is SGHAT and CDR2 is FQNNGV. The CDR3 here is CASSRGAMARLYTDTQYF. In nucleotides, the CDR3 is TGTGCCAGCAGCCGAGGGGCTATGGCGAGACTCTACACAGATACGCAGTATTTT.